This entry features one T cell receptor beta chain sequence. This clone's antigen is unknown. There are no base qualities to consult, and no much larger clone falls within one base. According to the germline V gene, CDR1 reads MGHRA and CDR2 reads YSYEKL. From its cysteine to its phenylalanine, the CDR3 spans 15 amino acids. Only the CDR3 DNA is retained, 45 bases long and in frame from the first base. V ends up 4 bases short and J 5 bases short, with an unmatched junction base count of 8. The immunoSEQ Assay, a bias-controlled multiplex PCR, was used to amplify TCRbeta CDR3 regions from genomic DNA. In the original analysis: Within the assay, amplification of reference gene primers was used to estimate how many nucleated cells each sample contained. To quantify the absolute abundance of each unique TCRbeta CDR3 rearrangement, sequence reads were collapsed and filtered. Productive Simpson clonality was computed per sample as the square root of Simpson's diversity index over productive rearrangements. This is the immuneACCESS table as TCRdb keeps it, with only in-frame sequences that have V and J called. A part of the clones is gone; compared with another copy, unresolved V genes explain less than half, and the rest is unexplained. The D gene and trimming were derived from the DNA, and the V and J assignments and clone size from that table. The sample includes approximately 500,000 clones, with 85% to 90% observed a single time. The ten biggest clones cover about 8.2% of the sample.

This specimen comes from a study of blood T cell repertoires in COVID-19 (dated by TCRdb to the early 2020s). About the investigation overall: Samples covering the acute and convalescent phases of COVID-19 were provided by collaborators in the United States, Italy and Spain. Samples were obtained from the ongoing ImmuneRACE study (first 160 participants) and from some 1,300 subjects provided by 6 global collaborators. The repertoires were released in a freely available public database intended as a resource for research on the immune response to SARS-CoV-2. The dataset comprised deeply sampled blood TCRbeta repertoires from subjects exposed to, actively infected with, or recovered from COVID-19. HLA class I and class II types, where available, came from metadata supplied by the sample provider rather than from assay-based typing. The prospective study material was composed of cDNA or gDNA derived from T cells, B-cell-depleted T cells, or PBMCs. A de-identified subject ID, COVID-19 status, age in years and sex were almost always included in the sample metadata.

Points the paper makes about the study in general: How much clinical and demographic metadata was included differed by source and by participant, and the metadata was provided uncurated.

One collaborating source in Seattle enrolled patients during active infection and followed them longitudinally through the course of disease. Each collaborating institution followed its own protocols to collect whole blood in K2EDTA tubes. For TCRbeta analysis, collaborator samples were shipped as frozen whole blood, as isolated PBMCs, or as DNA extracted from either sample type. The sample was peripheral blood. Recombination connected TRBV4-1 to TRBJ2-3; 8 nucleotides in the junction match TRBD2. This sequence was found in a woman aged 45-59 years with COVID-19, enrolled during active disease. Here is the DNA: TGCGCCAGCAGCCGAGGCACGGGGGGGCGAGATACGCAGTATTTT. This translates into CASSRGTGGRDTQYF.